This T cell receptor beta chain was obtained from a study of CD8+CD57+ T cells in acquired aplastic anemia (dated by TCRdb to between 2018 and 2020). In terms of the full investigation: A mean of around 3.3 ug of DNA, ranging from about 0.17 to 30 ug, was extracted from sorted CD4+ and CD8+ cells. CD8+CD57+ expansion was defined as a frequency above the mean frequency observed in healthy subjects.

Overall study results and their limits: Around 27 CD8+ CDR3 sequences were shared between patients and controls but appeared highly expressed in patients and within their immunodominant clones. CD8+ Simpson's diversity did not differ significantly between patients and healthy controls (P=0.060).

Inclusive of the bounding cysteine and phenylalanine, the CDR3 is 13 residues long. Of all the DNA, just the CDR3 is kept, 39 bases in frame from base 1. V is trimmed back by 4 bases and J by 4 bases, and the junction contains 2 bases that no gene match accounts for. CDR1 DFQATT and CDR2 SNEGSKA are derived from the germline V gene (reference sequence). Genomic DNA was used as template for profiling of TCR beta VDJ combinations and CDR3 sequences. An Illumina HiSeq 2000 was the platform used for TCR repertoire sequencing. For the original study's pipeline: TRBV/TRBJ rearrangement plots, CDR3 size and DJ length profiles, and Simpson's diversity index were used to evaluate the repertoires. The immunodominant clone was defined as the most abundant DNA sequence in deep sequencing data. CDR3 amino acid sequences were checked for sharing across subjects and were also compared against the VDJdb database and published repertoires. The public reads were reanalyzed by TCRdb: fastp trimming at Q25, MiXCR alignment, in-frame beta chains only. Each record represents a unique CDR3 protein, reported with the most common genes and DNA among its rows. The V and J calls shown here were made by TCRdb, not taken from the authors' results. This sample has 200,000 or so distinct CDR3 sequences in its table, and 65% of those were observed once. Of the sample, around 60% is held by the ten largest clones.

The patients picked for sequencing were ones in whom flow cytometry had shown an expansion of CD8+CD57+ cells. Every patient had severe acquired aplastic anemia, diagnosed using the International Study of Aplastic Anemia and Agranulocytosis and Camitta criteria. At the time blood was sampled, none of the patients had received any therapy. In the study, sorted CD4+ and CD8+ blood T cells from patients with severe aplastic anemia and from healthy subjects underwent deep sequencing of TCR repertoires. Patients were enrolled in the USA under clinicaltrials.gov protocols 00001620, 01623167, 00001397, 00071045, 00081523 and 00961064. Ficoll-Paque density gradient centrifugation was used to isolate peripheral blood mononuclear cells. Before DNA was extracted, CD4+ and CD8+ T cells were sorted using either FACS or magnetic beads. As for this clonotype: Its antigen is not yet known. Qualities for individual bases were not recorded, and no much larger clone is one base off.

The sequenced sample was sorted CD4+, CD8+, or CD8+CD57+ T cells (not recorded which) from PBMCs. The sequence is built from TRBV20-1 and TRBJ2-1; TRBD1 fits 9 bases in the junction. The clonotype originates from a human donor with aplastic anemia. CDR3 reads: CSATTGGYNEQFF. The DNA sequence is TGCAGTGCTACGACAGGGGGGTACAATGAGCAGTTCTTC.